This TCR beta chain was recorded in a study of blood T cell repertoires in COVID-19. Assay: immunoSEQ multiplex PCR; the TCRdb copy retains only in-frame clones and omits some. The sample lists 28,000 or so clones, 90% occurring once. The V and J ends lost 4 bases and 0 bases respectively, with 6 bases between them. The germline V gene encodes CDR1 KGHDR and CDR2 SFDVKD. This CDR3 is built from 14 residues. This clonotype was obtained from a human donor in a cohort sampled during active COVID-19. The specimen sequenced was peripheral blood. The chain employs TRBV24-1 and TRBJ1-5; no clear D gene. CDR3 amino acids: CATSDAGSNQPQHF. In DNA, the CDR3 is TGTGCCACCAGTGACGCGGGTAGCAATCAGCCCCAGCATTTT.